This record covers a single TCR beta chain. This sample was included in a study of technical replicates of blood from a handful of donors. Germline V lookup: CDR1 SEHNR, CDR2 FQNEAQ (reference sequence). V was pared by 10 bases and J by 4 bases, with 11 bases of the junction left unmatched. The CDR3 has 14 amino acids. Repertoires were generated with immunoSEQ multiplex PCR, while TCRdb's copy carries only in-frame clones and drops some. The table shows some 14,000 clones, with 85% occurring only once. The sequence derives from a human donor in good health. Sequencing was carried out using PBMCs. The chain carries TRBV7-9 and TRBJ2-7; TRBD1 matches at 9 bases. The CDR3 DNA reads as TGTGCCATCAATTCCGGGACAGGGACTTACGAGCAGTACTTC. Translated: CAINSGTGTYEQYF.